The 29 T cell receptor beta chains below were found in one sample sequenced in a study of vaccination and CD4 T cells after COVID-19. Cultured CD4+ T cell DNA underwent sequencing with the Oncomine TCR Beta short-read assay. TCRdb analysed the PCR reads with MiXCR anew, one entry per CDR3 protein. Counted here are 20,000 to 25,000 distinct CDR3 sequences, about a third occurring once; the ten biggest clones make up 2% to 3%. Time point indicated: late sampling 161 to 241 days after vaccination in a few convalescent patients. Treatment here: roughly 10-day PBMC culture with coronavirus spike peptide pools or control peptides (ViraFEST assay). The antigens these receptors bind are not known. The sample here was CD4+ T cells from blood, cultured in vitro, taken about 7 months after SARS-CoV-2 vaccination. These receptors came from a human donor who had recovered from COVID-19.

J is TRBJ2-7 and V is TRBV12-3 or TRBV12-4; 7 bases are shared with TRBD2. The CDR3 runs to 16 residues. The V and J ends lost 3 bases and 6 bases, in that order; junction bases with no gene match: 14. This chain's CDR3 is CASSFNLVSGKGEQYF. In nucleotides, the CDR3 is TGTGCCAGCAGTTTCAACCTTGTCAGCGGGAAAGGCGAGCAGTACTTC.

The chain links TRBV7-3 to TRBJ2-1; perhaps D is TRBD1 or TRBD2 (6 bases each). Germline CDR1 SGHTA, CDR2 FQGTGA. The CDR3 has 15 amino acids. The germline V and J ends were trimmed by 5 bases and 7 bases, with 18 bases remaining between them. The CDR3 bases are TGTGCCAGCAGCCAACAGGGACTGGGTCAGAATGAGCAGTTCTTC. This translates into CASSQQGLGQNEQFF. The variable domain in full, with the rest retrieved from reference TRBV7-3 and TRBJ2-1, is GAGVSQTPSNKVTEKGKYVELRCDPISGHTALYWYRQSLGQGPEFLIYFQGTGAADDSGLPNDRFFAVRPEGSVSTLKIQRTERGDSAVYLCASSQQGLGQNEQFFGPGTRLTVL.

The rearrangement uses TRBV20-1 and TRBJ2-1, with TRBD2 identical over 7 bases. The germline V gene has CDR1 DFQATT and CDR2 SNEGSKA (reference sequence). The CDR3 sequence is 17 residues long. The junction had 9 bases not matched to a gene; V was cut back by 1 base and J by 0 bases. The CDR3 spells CSARGGGKPGSYNEQFF. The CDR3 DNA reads TGCAGTGCTAGAGGGGGAGGGAAGCCCGGCTCCTACAATGAGCAGTTCTTC.

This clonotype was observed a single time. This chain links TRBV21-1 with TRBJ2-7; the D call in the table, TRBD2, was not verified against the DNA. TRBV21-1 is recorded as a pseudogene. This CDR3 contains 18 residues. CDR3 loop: CASSKDAIGLAGAYEQYF. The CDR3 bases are TGTGCCAGCAGCAAAGACGCTATAGGACTAGCGGGGGCCTACGAGCAGTACTTC.

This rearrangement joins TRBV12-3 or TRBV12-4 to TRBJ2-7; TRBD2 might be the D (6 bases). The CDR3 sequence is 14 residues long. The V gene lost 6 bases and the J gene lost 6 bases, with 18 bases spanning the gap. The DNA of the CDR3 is TGTGCCAGCAGAATGGGACTCCAGGTTTCCGAGCAGTACTTC. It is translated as CASRMGLQVSEQYF.

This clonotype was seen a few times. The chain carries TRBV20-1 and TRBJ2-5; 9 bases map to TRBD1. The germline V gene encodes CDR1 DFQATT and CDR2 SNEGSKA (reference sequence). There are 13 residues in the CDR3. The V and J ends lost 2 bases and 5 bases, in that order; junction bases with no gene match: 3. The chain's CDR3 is CSARTGGRETQYF. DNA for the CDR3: TGCAGTGCTAGAACAGGGGGCCGGGAGACCCAGTACTTC.

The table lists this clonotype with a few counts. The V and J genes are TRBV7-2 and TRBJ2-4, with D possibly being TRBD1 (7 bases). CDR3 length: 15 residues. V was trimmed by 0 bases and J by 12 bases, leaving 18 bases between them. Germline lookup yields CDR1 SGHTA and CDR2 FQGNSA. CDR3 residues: CASSLASGGLSHQYF. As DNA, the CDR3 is TGTGCCAGCAGCTTAGCCTCAGGGGGACTCTCACATCAGTACTTC.

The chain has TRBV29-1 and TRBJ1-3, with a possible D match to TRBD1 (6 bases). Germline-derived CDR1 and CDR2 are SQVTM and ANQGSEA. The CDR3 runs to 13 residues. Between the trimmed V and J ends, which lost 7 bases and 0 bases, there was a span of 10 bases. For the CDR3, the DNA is TGCAGCGCCATGGACAGCTCTGGAAACACCATATATTTT. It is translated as CSAMDSSGNTIYF.

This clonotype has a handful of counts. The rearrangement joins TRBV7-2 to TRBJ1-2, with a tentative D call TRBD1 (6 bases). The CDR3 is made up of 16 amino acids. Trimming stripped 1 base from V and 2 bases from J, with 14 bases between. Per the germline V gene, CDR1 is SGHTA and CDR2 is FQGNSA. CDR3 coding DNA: TGTGCCAGCAGCTTAGTGGGGGGCGCGAGGAACTATGGCTACACCTTC. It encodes CASSLVGGARNYGYTF.

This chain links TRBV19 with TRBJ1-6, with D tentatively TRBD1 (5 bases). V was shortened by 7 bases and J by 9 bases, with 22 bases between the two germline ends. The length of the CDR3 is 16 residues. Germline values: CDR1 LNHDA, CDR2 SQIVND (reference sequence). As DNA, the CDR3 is TGTGCCAGTAACATAAGAGGCGGGGGATTCGGTTCACCCCTCCACTTT. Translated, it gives CASNIRGGGFGSPLHF.

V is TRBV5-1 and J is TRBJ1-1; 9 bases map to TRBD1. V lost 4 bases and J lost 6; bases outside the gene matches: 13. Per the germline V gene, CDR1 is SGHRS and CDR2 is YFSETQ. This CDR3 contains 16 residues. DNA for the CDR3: TGCGCCAGCAGCCCTAGGGACAGGGTACGTTCGGCTGAAGCTTTCTTT. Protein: CASSPRDRVRSAEAFF.

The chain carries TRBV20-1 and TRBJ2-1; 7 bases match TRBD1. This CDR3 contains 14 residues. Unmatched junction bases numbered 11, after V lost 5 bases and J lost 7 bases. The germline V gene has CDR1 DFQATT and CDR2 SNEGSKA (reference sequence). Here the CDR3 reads CSAHAYDRVNEQFF. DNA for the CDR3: TGCAGTGCTCATGCCTACGACAGGGTTAATGAGCAGTTCTTC.

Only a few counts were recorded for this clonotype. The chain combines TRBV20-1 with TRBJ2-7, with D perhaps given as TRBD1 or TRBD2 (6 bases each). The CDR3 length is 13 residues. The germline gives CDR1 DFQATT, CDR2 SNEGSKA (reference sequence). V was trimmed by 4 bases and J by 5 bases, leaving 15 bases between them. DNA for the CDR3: TGCAGTGCTACCGTAGGGGGGTTCCACGAGCAGTACTTC. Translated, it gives CSATVGGFHEQYF.

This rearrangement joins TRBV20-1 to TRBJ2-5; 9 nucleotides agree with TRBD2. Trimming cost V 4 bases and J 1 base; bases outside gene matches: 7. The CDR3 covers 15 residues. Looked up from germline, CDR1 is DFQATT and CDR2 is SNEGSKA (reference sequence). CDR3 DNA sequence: TGCAGTGCTAAGCTAGCGGGATCGGTCCAAGAGACCCAGTACTTC. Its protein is CSAKLAGSVQETQYF.

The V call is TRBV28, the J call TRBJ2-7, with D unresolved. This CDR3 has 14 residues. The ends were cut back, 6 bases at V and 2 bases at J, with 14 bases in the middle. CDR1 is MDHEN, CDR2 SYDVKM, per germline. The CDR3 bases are TGTGCCAGCAGCCCCCCGTCGCAGCCCTACGAGCAGTACTTC. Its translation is CASSPPSQPYEQYF.

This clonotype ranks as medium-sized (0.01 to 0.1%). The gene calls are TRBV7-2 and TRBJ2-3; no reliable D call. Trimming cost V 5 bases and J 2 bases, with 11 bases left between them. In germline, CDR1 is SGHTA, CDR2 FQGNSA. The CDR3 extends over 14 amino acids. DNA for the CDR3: TGTGCCAGCAGCCTCGCGCTCTCCACAGATACGCAGTATTTT. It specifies CASSLALSTDTQYF.

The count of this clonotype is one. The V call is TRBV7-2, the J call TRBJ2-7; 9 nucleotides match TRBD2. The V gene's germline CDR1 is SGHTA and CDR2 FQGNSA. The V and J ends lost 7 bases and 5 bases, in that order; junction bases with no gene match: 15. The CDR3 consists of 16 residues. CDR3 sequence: CASTEWAGGPRNEQYF. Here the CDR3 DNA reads TGTGCCAGCACCGAGTGGGCGGGAGGGCCTCGGAACGAGCAGTACTTC. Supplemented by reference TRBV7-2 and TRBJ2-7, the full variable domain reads GAGVSQSPSNKVTEKGKDVELRCDPISGHTALYWYRQSLGQGLEFLIYFQGNSAPDKSGLPSDRFSAERTGGSVSTLTIQRTQQEDSAVYLCASTEWAGGPRNEQYFGPGTRLTVT.

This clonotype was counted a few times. DNA for the CDR3: TGTGCCAGCGTCGACAGGGGAAACACTGAAGCTTTCTTT. It translates to CASVDRGNTEAFF. The chain recombines TRBV6-2 or TRBV6-3 with TRBJ1-1, with TRBD1 identical over 8 bases. This CDR3 is 13 amino acids long. Per germline, CDR1 MNHEY and CDR2 SVGEGT. Losses at the gene ends were 8 bases for V and 2 bases for J; bases not matched to a gene: 4.

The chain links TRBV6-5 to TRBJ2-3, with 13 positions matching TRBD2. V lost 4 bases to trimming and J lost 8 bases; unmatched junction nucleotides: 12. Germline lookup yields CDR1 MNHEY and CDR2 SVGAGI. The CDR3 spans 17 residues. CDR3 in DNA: TGTGCCAGCAGTTCCCGGACTAGCGGGAGCCTAATAGCTACGCAGTATTTT. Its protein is CASSSRTSGSLIATQYF.

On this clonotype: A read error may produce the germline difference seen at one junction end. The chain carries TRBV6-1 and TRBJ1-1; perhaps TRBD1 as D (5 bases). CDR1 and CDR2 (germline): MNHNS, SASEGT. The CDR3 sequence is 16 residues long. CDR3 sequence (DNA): TGTACCAGCAGGTCCGACACTCTTCCCGGGGGGTCGGGGGCTTTCTTT. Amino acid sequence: CTSRSDTLPGGSGAFF.

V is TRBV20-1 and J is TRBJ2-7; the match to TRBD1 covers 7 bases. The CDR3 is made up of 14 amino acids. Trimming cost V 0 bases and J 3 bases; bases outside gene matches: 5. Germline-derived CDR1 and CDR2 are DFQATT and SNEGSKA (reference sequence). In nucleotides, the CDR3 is TGCAGTGCTAGAGAACAGACAGGGCTCTACGAGCAGTACTTC. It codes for CSAREQTGLYEQYF.

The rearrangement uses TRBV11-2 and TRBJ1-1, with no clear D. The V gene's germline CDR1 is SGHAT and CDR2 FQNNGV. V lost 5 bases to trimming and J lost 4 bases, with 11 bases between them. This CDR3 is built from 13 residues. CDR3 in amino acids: CASSTDPGTEAFF. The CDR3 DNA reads TGTGCCAGCAGCACTGATCCGGGCACTGAAGCTTTCTTT. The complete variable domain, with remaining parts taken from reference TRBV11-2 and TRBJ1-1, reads EAGVAQSPRYKIIEKRQSVAFWCNPISGHATLYWYQQILGQGPKLLIQFQNNGVVDDSQLPKDRFSAERLKGVDSTLKIQPAKLEDSAVYLCASSTDPGTEAFFGQGTRLTVV.

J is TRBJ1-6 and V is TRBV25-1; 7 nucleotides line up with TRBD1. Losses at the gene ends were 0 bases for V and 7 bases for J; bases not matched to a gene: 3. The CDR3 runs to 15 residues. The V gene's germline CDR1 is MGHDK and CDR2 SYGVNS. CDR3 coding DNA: TGTGCCAGCAGTGAATACCAGGGGGTAAATTCACCCCTCCACTTT. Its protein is CASSEYQGVNSPLHF.

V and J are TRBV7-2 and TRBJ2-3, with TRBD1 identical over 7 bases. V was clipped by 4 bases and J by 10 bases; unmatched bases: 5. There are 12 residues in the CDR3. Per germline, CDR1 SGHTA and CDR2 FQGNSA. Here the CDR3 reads CASSSQGHPQYF. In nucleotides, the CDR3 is TGTGCCAGCAGCTCACAGGGGCATCCGCAGTATTTT.

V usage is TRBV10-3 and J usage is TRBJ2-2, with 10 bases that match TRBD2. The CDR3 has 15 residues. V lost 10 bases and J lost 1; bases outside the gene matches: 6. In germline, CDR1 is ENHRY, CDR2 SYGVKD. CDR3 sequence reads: CATLPSGRNTGELFF. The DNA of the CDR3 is TGTGCCACCCTCCCTAGCGGGAGGAACACCGGGGAGCTGTTTTTT.

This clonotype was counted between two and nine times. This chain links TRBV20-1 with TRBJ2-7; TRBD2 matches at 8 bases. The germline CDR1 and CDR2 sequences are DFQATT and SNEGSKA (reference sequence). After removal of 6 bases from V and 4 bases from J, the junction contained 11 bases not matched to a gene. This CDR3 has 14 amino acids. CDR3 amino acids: CSATGGGHNYEQYF. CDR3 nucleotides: TGCAGTGCCACCGGGGGGGGACATAATTACGAGCAGTACTTC.

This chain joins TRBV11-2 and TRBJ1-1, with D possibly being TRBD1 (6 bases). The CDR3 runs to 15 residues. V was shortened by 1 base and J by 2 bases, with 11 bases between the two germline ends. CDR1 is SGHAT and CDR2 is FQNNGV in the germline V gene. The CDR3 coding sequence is TGTGCCAGCAGCTTAGCTGCAGGGGCTAACACTGAAGCTTTCTTT. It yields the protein CASSLAAGANTEAFF.

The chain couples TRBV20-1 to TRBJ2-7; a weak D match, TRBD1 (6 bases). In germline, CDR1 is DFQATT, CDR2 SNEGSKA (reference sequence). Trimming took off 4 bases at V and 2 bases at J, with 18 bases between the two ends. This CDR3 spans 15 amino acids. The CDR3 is CSAINDWTATYEQYF. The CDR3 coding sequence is TGCAGTGCTATAAACGACTGGACAGCCACCTACGAGCAGTACTTC.

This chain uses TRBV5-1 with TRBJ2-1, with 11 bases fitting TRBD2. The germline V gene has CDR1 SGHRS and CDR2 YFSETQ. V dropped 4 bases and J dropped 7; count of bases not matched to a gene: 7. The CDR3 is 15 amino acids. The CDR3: CASSLKLAGVNEQFF. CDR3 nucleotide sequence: TGCGCCAGCAGCCTGAAACTAGCGGGGGTTAATGAGCAGTTCTTC.